This T cell receptor (beta chain) was profiled in a study of neurological immune-mediated disorders. There are many counts of this clonotype. The germline CDR1 and CDR2 sequences are KGHDR and SFDVKD. The CDR3 sequence is 14 residues long. The junction had 4 bases not matched to a gene; V was cut back by 2 bases and J by 8 bases. TCRdb independently ran MiXCR on the 5' RACE reads; one entry per CDR3 protein. This sample yields approximately 19,000 distinct CDR3 sequences, of which around 7.6% are seen a single time; about 15% belongs to the top ten. The V gene is TRBV24-1, the J gene TRBJ2-1; 8 nucleotides line up with TRBD1. The sequenced sample consisted of CD8+ T cells from blood. The source of this sequence is a woman in her twenties or thirties with HTLV-1-associated myelopathy (HAM/TSP). The CDR3 DNA reads TGTGCCACCAGTGATTCCGGGACAGGCTATGAGCAGTTCTTC. This encodes CATSDSGTGYEQFF.